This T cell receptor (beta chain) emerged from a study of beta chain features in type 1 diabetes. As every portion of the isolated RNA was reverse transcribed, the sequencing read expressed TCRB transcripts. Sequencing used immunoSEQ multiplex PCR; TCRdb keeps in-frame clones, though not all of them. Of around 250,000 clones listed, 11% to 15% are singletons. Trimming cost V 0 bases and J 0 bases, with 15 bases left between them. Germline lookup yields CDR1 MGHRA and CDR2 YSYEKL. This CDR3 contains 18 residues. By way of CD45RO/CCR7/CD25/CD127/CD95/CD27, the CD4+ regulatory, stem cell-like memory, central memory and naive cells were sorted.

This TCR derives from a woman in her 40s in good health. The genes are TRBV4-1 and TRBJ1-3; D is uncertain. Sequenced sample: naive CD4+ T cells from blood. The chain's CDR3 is CASSQEVAVTASGNTIYF. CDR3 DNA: TGCGCCAGCAGCCAAGAAGTGGCAGTCACCGCCTCTGGAAACACCATATATTTT.